The 18 T cell receptor beta chains presented below share a single source sample, sequenced in a study of cytomegalovirus exposure and HLA in healthy donors. The primer mix had 60 Vbeta and 13 Jbeta primers. Using immunoSEQ multiplex PCR, the repertoire was profiled, and TCRdb retains in-frame clones only, with some absent. Found here are fewer than 150,000 clones, roughly 82% of them singletons; the top ten hold about 3.9%. Sequences were obtained from PBMCs. These receptors originate from a human donor in good health.

The rearrangement links TRBV10-3 to TRBJ1-3; TRBD1 might be the D (5 bases). Trimming stripped 7 bases from V and 11 bases from J, with 18 bases between. This CDR3 contains 13 residues. Germline lookup yields CDR1 ENHRY and CDR2 SYGVKD. The CDR3 is CAINRDSGAAIYF. In nucleotides, the CDR3 is TGTGCCATCAATCGAGACAGTGGCGCAGCCATATATTTT.

V usage is TRBV2 and J usage is TRBJ1-3, with unresolved D. V was trimmed by 6 bases and J by 0 bases, leaving 9 bases between them. In germline, CDR1 is SNHLY, CDR2 FYNNEI. CDR3 size: 14 residues. CDR3 DNA sequence: TGTGCCAGCAGGGAGACGAGCTCTGGAAACACCATATATTTT. It is translated as CASRETSSGNTIYF. The full variable domain, with the rest looked up from reference TRBV2 and TRBJ1-3, is EPEVTQTPSHQVTQMGQEVILRCVPISNHLYFYWYRQILGQKVEFLVSFYNNEISEKSEIFDDQFSVERPDGSNFTLKIRSTKLEDSAMYFCASRETSSGNTIYFGEGSWLTVV.

The CDR3 region is CASSWISDSEAFF. The CDR3 nucleotides are TGCGCCAGCAGCTGGATATCGGACAGTGAAGCTTTCTTT. The V call is TRBV5-1, the J call TRBJ1-1, with D perhaps matching TRBD1 (6 bases). V lost 3 bases and J lost 7, with 13 bases in between. The germline V gene encodes CDR1 SGHRS and CDR2 YFSETQ. The CDR3 totals 13 residues.

In regard to this clone: Other DNA sequences in the sample encode the same CDR3. The chain has TRBV2 and TRBJ2-3; 8 bases fit TRBD1. The ends lost 3 bases at V and 4 bases at J; junction bases unmatched: 3. In germline, CDR1 is SNHLY, CDR2 FYNNEI. The CDR3 contains 14 residues. CDR3 in DNA: TGTGCCAGCAGTGAGCAGGGGGCGCCAGATACGCAGTATTTT. This translates into CASSEQGAPDTQYF.

The V and J genes are TRBV5-6 and TRBJ1-1; D may be TRBD1 (6 bases). CDR1 and CDR2 (germline): SGHDT, YYEEEE. The V and J ends lost 3 bases and 0 bases respectively, with 18 bases between them. This CDR3 contains 17 residues. The CDR3 sequence is CASSYPGGGGMNTEAFF. CDR3 bases: TGTGCCAGCAGCTACCCCGGGGGAGGGGGTATGAACACTGAAGCTTTCTTT.

The J gene is TRBJ2-7, the V gene TRBV2; TRBD1 is a possible D gene (5 bases). V lost 6 bases to trimming and J lost 9 bases, with 18 bases between them. The germline V gene has CDR1 SNHLY and CDR2 FYNNEI. CDR3 size: 13 residues. CDR3 loop: CASRGYQSTGQYF. The CDR3 bases are TGTGCCAGCAGGGGCTACCAAAGTACAGGGCAGTACTTC. The full variable domain, its missing parts supplied by reference TRBV2 and TRBJ2-7, is EPEVTQTPSHQVTQMGQEVILRCVPISNHLYFYWYRQILGQKVEFLVSFYNNEISEKSEIFDDQFSVERPDGSNFTLKIRSTKLEDSAMYFCASRGYQSTGQYFGPGTRLTVT.

J is TRBJ1-1 and V is TRBV18; perhaps TRBD1 as D (5 bases). This CDR3 comprises 14 residues. Germline V gene sequence: CDR1 KGHSH, CDR2 LQKENI. Deletions cut 3 bases from V and 5 bases from J, with 13 bases between. This CDR3 reads CASSPQGRETEAFF. In nucleotides, the CDR3 is TGTGCCAGCTCACCCCAGGGCAGGGAAACTGAAGCTTTCTTT.

The genes are TRBV6-5 and TRBJ2-5; the D gene is possibly TRBD2 (6 bases). The CDR3 spans 14 residues. CDR1 MNHEY and CDR2 SVGAGI come from the germline V gene. V was shortened by 5 bases and J by 8 bases, with 18 bases between the two germline ends. The CDR3, as DNA: TGTGCCAGCAGTCAGTCCGGAGGGCCGGATACCCAGTACTTC. Amino acids: CASSQSGGPDTQYF.

The V and J genes are TRBV2 and TRBJ1-1; D is possibly TRBD1 (5 bases). In germline, CDR1 is SNHLY, CDR2 FYNNEI. The CDR3 loop spans 13 amino acids. Trimming took off 10 bases at V and 0 bases at J, with 12 bases between the two ends. The DNA of the CDR3 is TGTGCCACCGGAGGGGAATTGAACACTGAAGCTTTCTTT. Protein product: CATGGELNTEAFF.

The V call is TRBV4-2, the J call TRBJ1-2; possible D gene TRBD1, 5 bases. The CDR3 has 17 amino acids. Germline V gene lookup returns CDR1 LGHNA and CDR2 YNFKEQ. Trimming removed 0 bases at V and 4 bases at J, with 18 bases between. CDR3 DNA: TGTGCCAGCAGCCAAGATGAATCAGGCCCGCAGGGCTATGGCTACACCTTC. Translating it yields CASSQDESGPQGYGYTF.

V gene TRBV28 combines with J gene TRBJ2-7; 8 bases are shared with TRBD1. Germline-derived CDR1 and CDR2 are MDHEN and SYDVKM. CDR3 length equals 12 residues. V gave up 7 bases and J gave up 9 bases; unmatched junction bases: 8. CDR3 nucleotide sequence: TGTGCCAGCACTAGACAGGGGCCTTGGCAGTACTTC. Protein product: CASTRQGPWQYF.

This clone was seen just once. The rearrangement uses TRBV29-1 and TRBJ2-7, with 8 bases lining up with TRBD1. Germline V gives CDR1 SQVTM, CDR2 ANQGSEA. This CDR3 is built from 14 residues. V shed 6 bases and J 2 bases; nucleotides not matched to a gene: 9. For the CDR3, the DNA is TGCAGCGTCCTCTCCGGGACAGGACCCTACGAGCAGTACTTC. Amino acids: CSVLSGTGPYEQYF.

This clone has a handful of counts. This chain links TRBV7-2 with TRBJ2-7; a possible D gene is TRBD1 (6 bases). CDR1 and CDR2 from the germline V gene are SGHTA and FQGNSA. Trimming cost V 3 bases and J 4 bases, with 16 bases left between them. The CDR3 spans 15 residues. The CDR3 here is CASSFWDGTGYEQYF. The CDR3 DNA is TGTGCCAGCAGCTTCTGGGACGGTACAGGGTACGAGCAGTACTTC.

The V gene is TRBV4-2, the J gene TRBJ2-5; tentatively, D is TRBD2 (5 bases). CDR1 is LGHNA, CDR2 YNFKEQ, per germline. V lost 3 bases and J 5 bases, leaving 19 bases between the germline ends. The CDR3 sequence is 16 residues long. CDR3: CASSHPRSGLGETQYF. CDR3 in DNA: TGTGCCAGCAGCCATCCACGTTCCGGACTCGGGGAGACCCAGTACTTC.

This clone was observed a few times. This rearrangement joins TRBV10-2 to TRBJ1-4; D uncertain. This CDR3 region has 12 residues. Germline values: CDR1 WSHSY, CDR2 SAAADI. V lost 3 bases, J lost 8 bases, and 7 bases lay in between. This CDR3 is CASSDRREKLFF. CDR3 DNA sequence: TGCGCCAGCAGTGACAGAAGAGAAAAACTGTTTTTT.

This chain links TRBV5-1 with TRBJ2-1; 8 bases map to TRBD2. The V gene end was trimmed by 4 bases and the J gene end by 0 bases; junction bases not matched to a gene: 9. CDR1 is SGHRS and CDR2 is YFSETQ in the germline V gene. CDR3 length: 17 residues. CDR3 bases: TGCGCCAGCAGCCCGGCTAGCGGGCCAAGCTCCTACAATGAGCAGTTCTTC. This codes for CASSPASGPSSYNEQFF.

The rearrangement joins TRBV10-3 to TRBJ1-1, with D possibly matching TRBD1 (6 bases). V was cut by 2 bases and J by 1 base, with 17 bases left in between. Germline CDR1 and CDR2: ENHRY and SYGVKD. The CDR3 is 17 amino acids. The CDR3 region has the DNA TGTGCCATCAGTGAGGGTTTCGATGCCAGGGGGAACACTGAAGCTTTCTTT. It encodes CAISEGFDARGNTEAFF.

The chain combines TRBV19 with TRBJ2-1; 8 bases line up with TRBD2. Germline V lookup: CDR1 LNHDA, CDR2 SQIVND (reference sequence). CDR3 length: 14 residues. V shed 5 bases, J shed 6 bases, and the junction held 6 bases outside the gene matches. As DNA, the CDR3 is TGTGCCAGTAGTCGGGCGGGAGGTATCAATGAGCAGTTCTTC. Translation: CASSRAGGINEQFF.